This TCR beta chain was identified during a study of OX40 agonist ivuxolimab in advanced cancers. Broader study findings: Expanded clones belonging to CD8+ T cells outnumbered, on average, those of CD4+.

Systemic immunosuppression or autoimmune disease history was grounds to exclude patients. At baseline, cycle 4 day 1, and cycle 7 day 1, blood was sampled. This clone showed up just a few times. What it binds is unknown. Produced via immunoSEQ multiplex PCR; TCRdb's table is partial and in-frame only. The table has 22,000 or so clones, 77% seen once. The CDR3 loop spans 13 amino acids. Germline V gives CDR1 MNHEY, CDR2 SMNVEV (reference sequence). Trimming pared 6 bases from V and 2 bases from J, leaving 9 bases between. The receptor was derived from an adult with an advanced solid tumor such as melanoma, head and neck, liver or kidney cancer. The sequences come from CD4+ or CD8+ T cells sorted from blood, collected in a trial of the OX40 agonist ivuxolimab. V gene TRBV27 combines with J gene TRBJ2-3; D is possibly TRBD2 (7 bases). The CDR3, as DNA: TGTGCCAGCAGCCGGGGGGCCACAGATACGCAGTATTTT. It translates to CASSRGATDTQYF.